A single sample gave rise to the 4 T cell receptor beta chains below, sequenced in a study of CD8+ T cells in alopecia areata. Sequencing used cDNA as its template, made by extracting RNA and reverse transcribing it. Assay used: immunoSEQ multiplex PCR; TCRdb lists only in-frame clones, some missing. The sample lists about 82,000 clones, about 51% seen once, with 5.5% to 6% in the top ten. The source material was NKG2D-high CD8+ T cells sorted from blood. These receptors all come from a human donor with alopecia areata.

The V call is TRBV14, the J call TRBJ2-5; D may correspond to TRBD1 or TRBD2 (5 bases each). The ends were cut back, 4 bases at V and 5 bases at J, with 14 bases in the middle. The CDR3 sequence is 14 residues long. Germline V gene sequence: CDR1 SGHDN, CDR2 FVKESK. This CDR3 reads CASSLGESRETQYF. DNA for the CDR3: TGTGCCAGCAGCCTAGGGGAGTCCCGGGAGACCCAGTACTTC.

This clone was observed a handful of times. The chain links TRBV29-1 to TRBJ2-7; TRBD2 might be the D (5 bases). CDR1 is SQVTM and CDR2 is ANQGSEA in the germline V gene. The CDR3 spans 12 residues. Trimming stripped 1 base from V and 7 bases from J, with 11 bases between. The CDR3 here is CSVEGGPGEQYF. The CDR3 DNA is TGCAGCGTTGAAGGAGGACCGGGGGAGCAGTACTTC.

This clone has more than one count but fewer than ten. The V and J genes are TRBV29-1 and TRBJ1-2; TRBD1 might be the D (6 bases). From germline, CDR1 is SQVTM and CDR2 ANQGSEA. Trimming left V 4 bases short and J 5 bases short, with 11 bases between. CDR3 size: 12 residues. The DNA for the CDR3 is TGCAGCGTTGCTGGGGGCTTGTATGGCTACACCTTC. Residues: CSVAGGLYGYTF.

The chain employs TRBV29-1 and TRBJ2-7; 8 bases agree with TRBD1. The J segment lost 5 bases and the V segment lost 1 base, leaving 13 bases of the junction unmatched. The germline CDR1 and CDR2 sequences are SQVTM and ANQGSEA. The CDR3 extends over 16 amino acids. The DNA of the CDR3 is TGCAGCGTTGAAGGGGCGGACAGGGATTTCGAGAACGAGCAGTACTTC. It yields the protein CSVEGADRDFENEQYF.